This T cell receptor beta chain was sequenced in a study of T cells in Graves' hyperthyroidism and ophthalmopathy. Trimming took 1 base from V and 5 from J; bases not matched to a gene: 9. The CDR3 is 17 amino acids. CDR1 is LNHNV and CDR2 is YYDKDF in the germline V gene (reference sequence). Amplified TCR beta CDR3 regions derived from RNA transcripts. The HTBI set primed first-round TCR CDR3 RT-PCR. MiXCR, applied by TCRdb to the multiplex PCR reads, yields one record per CDR3 protein. Here the sample spans around 350,000 distinct CDR3 sequences, approximately 15% being singletons. There are a few counts of this clonotype.

The sequenced material came from blood. This clonotype was sampled from a woman between 18 and 29 years old with Graves' hyperthyroidism that later progressed to Graves' ophthalmopathy. The chain uses TRBV15 and TRBJ2-1; TRBD2 aligns across 9 bases. CDR3 nucleotides: TGTGCCACCAGCAGAGGGCATAGCGGGAGAAGTAACAATGAGCAGTTCTTC. Amino acids: CATSRGHSGRSNNEQFF.